The sequence of this T cell receptor (beta chain) was determined in a study of identical twins. Each cDNA held unique molecular identifiers, and template switching gave it a universal primer site. TCRdb independently ran MiXCR on the 5' RACE reads; one entry per CDR3 protein. Of around 510,000 distinct CDR3 sequences detected, roughly an eighth appear once; the ten largest clones hold approximately 0.98%. CDR1 is DFQATT and CDR2 is SNEGSKA in the germline V gene (reference sequence). Trimming pared 1 base from V and 1 base from J, leaving 13 bases between. The CDR3 is 15 residues long. Study-wide results and caveats: A cross-sectional statistical analysis, not follow-up of the same donors, supported the conclusions. The abundant beta clonotypes from cord blood had fewer insertions, and memory repertoires had none of this.

This clonotype was found a few times. Its antigen is not identified. These sequences were also reported in another study, on yellow fever vaccine responses in identical twins. That paper states: The authors reported partly convergent, partly personalized vaccine responses in identical twins.

The specimen was CD4+ T cells sorted from blood. This TCR came from a woman between 18 and 30 years old in good health. The chain links TRBV20-1 to TRBJ2-5, with D possibly matching TRBD2 (5 bases). CDR3 residues: CSARVFEGAQETQYF. The CDR3 region has the DNA TGCAGTGCTAGAGTTTTTGAGGGTGCCCAAGAGACCCAGTACTTC.